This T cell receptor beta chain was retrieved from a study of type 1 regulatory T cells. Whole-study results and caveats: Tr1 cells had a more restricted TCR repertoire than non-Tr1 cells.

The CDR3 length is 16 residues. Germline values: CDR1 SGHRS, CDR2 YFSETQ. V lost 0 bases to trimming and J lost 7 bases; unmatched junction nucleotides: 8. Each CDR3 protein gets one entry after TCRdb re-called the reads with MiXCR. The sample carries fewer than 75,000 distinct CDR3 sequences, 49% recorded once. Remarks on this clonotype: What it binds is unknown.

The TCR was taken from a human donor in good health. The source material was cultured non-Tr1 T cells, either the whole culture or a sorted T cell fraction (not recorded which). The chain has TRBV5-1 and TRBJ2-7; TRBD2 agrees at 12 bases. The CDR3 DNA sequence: TGCGCCAGCAGCTTGGGCTCTCTAGCGGGGGGGCCTGAGCAGTACTTC. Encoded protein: CASSLGSLAGGPEQYF.